This TCR beta chain was recovered during a study of shared clonotypes between healthy human individuals. Study context: Three plates were used per donor for CD4 naive, three for CD4 memory, two for CD8 naive and one for CD8 memory. Study findings and constraints: An effect of sequencing depth on clonotype sharing among donors was expected.

As regards this clone: What it binds is unknown.

V was pared by 5 bases and J by 4 bases, with 29 bases between. The V gene's germline CDR1 is SGHTA and CDR2 FQGNSA. The CDR3 contains 19 residues. The protocol was immunoSEQ multiplex PCR, while the TCRdb copy is restricted to in-frame clones and leaves out a portion. This sample yields 2 million to 2.5 million clones, of which 93% are seen a single time; 0.36% belongs to the top ten. The receptor's source is a man between 18 and 29 years old in good health. Some clones in this sample may be carry-over from other donors' samples. This chain uses TRBV7-2 with TRBJ1-2, with TRBD1 as a possible D gene (5 bases). The sequenced sample consisted of naive CD4+ T cells from PBMCs. Subset described: CD45RA+ positively selected. CDR3 amino acids: CASSAYPPQRDALPYGYTF. In DNA, the CDR3 is TGTGCCAGCAGCGCGTACCCCCCCCAACGGGACGCCTTGCCCTATGGCTACACCTTC.